The T cell receptor beta chain described here comes from a study of a mutant IDH1 vaccine in newly diagnosed glioma. Study in general: Of the patients given treatment, 62.5% were male and 37.5% were female, and a mean age of approximately 37 years was recorded.

Remarks on this clone: The antigen remains unidentified.

The CDR3 consists of 14 residues. J lost 2 bases, V lost 7 bases, and 8 bases had no gene match. From germline, CDR1 is SGHRS and CDR2 YFSETQ. Some clones are missing from TCRdb's copy, which holds only in-frame ones; the method was immunoSEQ multiplex PCR. Of about 38,000 clones detected, more than 75% appear once; the ten largest clones hold roughly 5.5%. Time point of the sample: week 5, during vaccination. Vaccine doses each comprised 300 ug of mutant IDH1 20-mer peptide, with topical imiquimod. The sample was PBMCs, taken from a glioma patient whose treatment included an IDH1 peptide vaccine. This chain joins TRBV5-1 and TRBJ1-2; 7 bases are shared with TRBD1. The sequence was obtained from a man aged 35 to 55 with glioma. CDR3 region: CASHPDRTNYGYTF. The CDR3 nucleotides are TGCGCCAGCCACCCGGACAGGACGAACTATGGCTACACCTTC.